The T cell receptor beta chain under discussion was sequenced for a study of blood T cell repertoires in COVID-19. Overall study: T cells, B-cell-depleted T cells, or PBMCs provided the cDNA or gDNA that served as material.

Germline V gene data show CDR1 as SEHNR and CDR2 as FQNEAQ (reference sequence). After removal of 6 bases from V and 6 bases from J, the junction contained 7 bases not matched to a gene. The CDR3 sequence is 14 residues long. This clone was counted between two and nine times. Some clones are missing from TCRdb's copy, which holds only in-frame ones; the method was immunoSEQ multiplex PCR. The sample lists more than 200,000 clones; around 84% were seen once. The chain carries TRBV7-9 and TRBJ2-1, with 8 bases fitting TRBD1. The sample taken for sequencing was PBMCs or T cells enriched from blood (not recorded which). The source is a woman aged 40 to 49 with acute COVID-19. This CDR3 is CASRYTGGINEQFF. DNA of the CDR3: TGTGCCAGCAGGTATACAGGGGGGATCAATGAGCAGTTCTTC.